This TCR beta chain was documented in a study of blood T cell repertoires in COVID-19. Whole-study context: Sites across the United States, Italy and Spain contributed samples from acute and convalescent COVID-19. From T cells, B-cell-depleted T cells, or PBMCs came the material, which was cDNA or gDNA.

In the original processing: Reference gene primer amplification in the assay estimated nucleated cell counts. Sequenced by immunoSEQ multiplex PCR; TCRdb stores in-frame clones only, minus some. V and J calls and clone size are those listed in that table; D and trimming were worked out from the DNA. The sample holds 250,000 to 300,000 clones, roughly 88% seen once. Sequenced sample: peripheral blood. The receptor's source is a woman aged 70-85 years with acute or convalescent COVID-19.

In DNA, the CDR3 is TGCGCCAGCAGCCTAAGCGGGGGACTTTACAATGAGCAGTTCTTC. Translating gives CASSLSGGLYNEQFF. The J gene is TRBJ2-1, the V gene TRBV4-1; 8 bases map to TRBD2. Trimming at V came to 4 bases and at J to 4 bases, leaving 6 bases not matched to a gene. CDR1 is MGHRA and CDR2 is YSYEKL in the germline V gene. The CDR3 spans 15 residues.